These 8 T cell receptor beta chains were sequenced from one sample in a study of blood T cells in healthy people across ages. Primers used in a second PCR of about 7 to 12 cycles were a sample-barcoded 5' primer and a J-beta primer mix. TCRdb reprocessed the 5' RACE reads via MiXCR and lists one record per CDR3 protein. The sample lists roughly 680,000 distinct CDR3 sequences, over 40% occurring once. What was sequenced was blood. The receptor source for this set is a woman of 80 years or more in good health.

On this clonotype: A much larger clone differs by one base, so this may be a read error. CDR3 region: CASSLVPGGEYQETQYF. CDR3 in DNA: TGCGCCAGCAGCTTGGTGCCGGGAGGGGAGTACCAAGAGACCCAGTACTTC. The chain couples TRBV5-1 to TRBJ2-5; 8 bases match TRBD2. This CDR3 comprises 17 residues. CDR1 SGHRS and CDR2 YFSETQ come from the germline V gene. V lost 0 bases to trimming and J lost 0 bases; unmatched junction nucleotides: 7.

The CDR3 protein is CATAGGSDSPLHF. CDR3 DNA: TGTGCCACCGCGGGCGGGTCGGATTCACCCCTCCACTTT. V usage is TRBV15 and J usage is TRBJ1-6; D ambiguous. Trimming shortened V by 8 bases and J by 8 bases, and 13 bases separated the two germline ends. The CDR3 has 13 residues. The germline CDR1 and CDR2 sequences are LNHNV and YYDKDF (reference sequence).

This clonotype was counted a single time. The chain links TRBV27 to TRBJ1-1; the D gene is possibly TRBD1 (5 bases). Germline CDR1 is MNHEY and CDR2 is SMNVEV (reference sequence). Trimming took off 6 bases at V and 1 base at J, with 15 bases between the two ends. The CDR3 is 15 residues long. DNA for the CDR3: TGTGCCAGCAGGATTATGGGGCCCGGGAACACTGAAGCTTTCTTT. This translates into CASRIMGPGNTEAFF.

This clonotype appeared many times. The genes are TRBV29-1 and TRBJ2-1; 8 bases align to TRBD1. The germline V gene has CDR1 SQVTM and CDR2 ANQGSEA. Trimming at V came to 8 bases and at J to 7 bases, leaving 13 bases not matched to a gene. There are 14 residues in the CDR3. CDR3 protein: CSSPQGERVNEQFF. The CDR3 DNA follows: TGCAGCTCCCCACAGGGGGAAAGAGTTAATGAGCAGTTCTTC.

The chain has TRBV9 and TRBJ2-1; 7 bases match TRBD2. Germline CDR1 SGDLS, CDR2 YYNGEE. The V segment lost 2 bases and the J segment 7 bases; nucleotides outside the gene matches: 3. This CDR3 has 13 residues. The CDR3 region has the DNA TGTGCCAGCAGCGTTGGGACTATGAATGAGCAGTTCTTC. Its protein product is CASSVGTMNEQFF.

Ten or more counts support this clonotype. The chain has TRBV3-1 and TRBJ2-1; the match to TRBD1 covers 7 bases. Looked up from germline, CDR1 is LGHDT and CDR2 is YNNKEL (reference sequence). The CDR3 spans 15 residues. Trimming took 1 base from V and 4 from J; bases not matched to a gene: 4. CDR3 bases: TGTGCCAGCAGCCAAGGGACAGGAGTTTACAATGAGCAGTTCTTC. Amino acid sequence: CASSQGTGVYNEQFF.

This clonotype turned up a few times. The chain couples TRBV4-2 to TRBJ2-1; 10 nucleotides agree with TRBD2. Germline assignment: CDR1 LGHNA and CDR2 YNFKEQ. V lost 0 bases and J lost 3; bases outside the gene matches: 5. The CDR3 runs to 17 residues. For the CDR3, the DNA is TGTGCCAGCAGCCAAGATCTGGCTAGCGGGAGCTACAATGAGCAGTTCTTC. Residues: CASSQDLASGSYNEQFF.

This clonotype was recorded at least ten times. The chain's CDR3 is CASSQQPGLRFF. The CDR3 region has the DNA TGTGCCAGCAGCCAGCAACCGGGACTGAGGTTCTTC. The J gene is TRBJ2-1, the V gene TRBV4-2; D perhaps matches TRBD2 (6 bases). There are 12 residues in the CDR3. Germline V lookup: CDR1 LGHNA, CDR2 YNFKEQ. Trimming left V 3 bases short and J 15 bases short, with 15 bases between.